The 27 T cell receptor beta chains given below trace back to one sample, sequenced in a study of blood T cell repertoires in COVID-19. Measured with immunoSEQ multiplex PCR; TCRdb has only the in-frame clones, and not every one. The data show 150,000 to 250,000 clones, approximately 84% seen once. The sequenced material came from peripheral blood. The receptors come from a human donor with acute or convalescent COVID-19. The donor label of this sample is uncertain.

CDR3 in DNA: TGTGCCAGCAGTCGGATTACTATCAACTCCTACAATGAGCAGTTCTTC. This sequence encodes CASSRITINSYNEQFF. V usage is TRBV27 and J usage is TRBJ2-1, with D uncertain. Germline CDR1 reads MNHEY; CDR2 reads SMNVEV (reference sequence). V was trimmed by 5 bases and J by 0 bases, leaving 14 bases between them. The CDR3 length is 16 residues.

The J gene is TRBJ1-2, the V gene TRBV6-2 or TRBV6-3; TRBD1 matches 12 bases. The CDR3 contains 16 residues. Germline CDR1 and CDR2: MNHEY and SVGEGT. Trimming cost V 3 bases and J 2 bases; bases outside gene matches: 4. CDR3 loop: CASSYWDRGRNYGYTF. The CDR3 nucleotides read TGTGCCAGCAGTTATTGGGACAGGGGGCGAAACTATGGCTACACCTTC.

J is TRBJ2-1 and V is TRBV7-3; 13 bases match TRBD2. The J segment lost 8 bases and the V segment lost 5 bases, leaving 6 bases of the junction unmatched. The CDR3 covers 15 residues. Germline V gene data show CDR1 as SGHTA and CDR2 as FQGTGA. DNA of the CDR3: TGTGCCAGCAGCCCACTAGCGGGAGGGCATCATGAGCAGTTCTTC. This encodes CASSPLAGGHHEQFF.

The chain joins TRBV2 to TRBJ1-1; D uncertain. The CDR3 runs 12 residues. Trimming took 3 bases from V and 5 from J, leaving 7 bases between them. The germline V gene encodes CDR1 SNHLY and CDR2 FYNNEI. CDR3 in amino acids: CASSEGRTEAFF. CDR3 nucleotide sequence: TGTGCCAGCAGTGAGGGGAGGACTGAAGCTTTCTTT.

The chain employs TRBV6-1 and TRBJ1-5, with TRBD1 identical over 7 bases. This CDR3 comprises 15 residues. With 2 bases clipped from V and 4 bases from J, the junction kept 5 bases outside the gene matches. Germline-derived CDR1 and CDR2 are MNHNS and SASEGT. In nucleotides, the CDR3 is TGTGCCAGCAGTGAACCACCGGGACAGAATCAGCCCCAGCATTTT. It encodes CASSEPPGQNQPQHF.

The chain carries TRBV4-1 and TRBJ1-1; D not certain. This CDR3 has 15 residues. Germline V gives CDR1 MGHRA, CDR2 YSYEKL. V lost 4 bases and J lost 1, with 13 bases in between. CDR3 residues: CASSPREETNTEAFF. The CDR3 DNA sequence: TGCGCCAGCAGCCCAAGAGAGGAAACGAACACTGAAGCTTTCTTT.

J is TRBJ1-2 and V is TRBV5-4; maybe TRBD1 (6 bases). Germline loops: CDR1 SGHNT, CDR2 YYREEE (reference sequence). Trimming took 5 bases from V and 2 from J, leaving 10 bases between them. This CDR3 is 13 amino acids long. CDR3 residues: CASRAGANYGYTF. In DNA, the CDR3 is TGTGCCAGCAGGGCAGGGGCCAACTATGGCTACACCTTC.

This chain connects TRBV6-4 to TRBJ2-6, with a possible D match to TRBD1 (6 bases). The CDR3 runs to 14 residues. Trimming removed 8 bases from V and 10 bases from J, with 18 bases in between. Germline values: CDR1 MRHNA, CDR2 SNTAGT. CDR3 region: CASQPLGHHNVLTF. DNA for the CDR3: TGTGCCAGCCAGCCCTTGGGACACCATAACGTCCTGACTTTC.

With regard to this clone: This specimen includes other DNA sequences encoding the same CDR3. The V gene is TRBV6-5, the J gene TRBJ1-4, with 7 bases fitting TRBD1. The length of the CDR3 is 15 residues. The germline V gene encodes CDR1 MNHEY and CDR2 SVGAGI. The V and J ends lost 0 bases and 8 bases, in that order; junction bases with no gene match: 6. The DNA of the CDR3 is TGTGCCAGCAGTTACTCGAGACAGGGAAGAGAAAAACTGTTTTTT. It encodes CASSYSRQGREKLFF.

The chain recombines TRBV16 with TRBJ2-1; 7 positions agree with TRBD2. Trimming took 0 bases from V and 4 from J; bases not matched to a gene: 9. Germline V gene data show CDR1 as KGHSY and CDR2 as FQNENV. The CDR3 totals 17 residues. The CDR3 bases are TGTGCCAGCAGCCAATCGGGAAGCGGGAAGTTATACAATGAGCAGTTCTTC. Protein sequence: CASSQSGSGKLYNEQFF.

This clone has more than one count but fewer than ten. The rearrangement joins TRBV27 to TRBJ2-2, with a possible D match to TRBD1 (5 bases). Trimming shortened V by 6 bases and J by 0 bases, and 14 bases separated the two germline ends. Germline loops: CDR1 MNHEY, CDR2 SMNVEV (reference sequence). The CDR3 has 16 residues. The CDR3 DNA follows: TGTGCCAGCAGGACGAGCTGGACATCGAACACCGGGGAGCTGTTTTTT. Amino acid sequence: CASRTSWTSNTGELFF.

The rearrangement joins TRBV5-4 to TRBJ2-7; tentative D call: TRBD2 (5 bases). This CDR3 comprises 15 residues. In germline, CDR1 is SGHNT, CDR2 YYREEE (reference sequence). Trimming took 4 bases from V and 1 from J, leaving 15 bases between them. Written as DNA, the CDR3 is TGTGCCAGCAGCCTGGACTCGAGGAGTTCCTACGAGCAGTACTTC. Translating gives CASSLDSRSSYEQYF.

This chain links TRBV5-4 with TRBJ2-3; no clear D. Trimming shortened V by 0 bases and J by 7 bases, and 18 bases separated the two germline ends. Germline values: CDR1 SGHNT, CDR2 YYREEE (reference sequence). This CDR3 contains 16 residues. The CDR3 sequence: CASSLGYTEKRNTQYF. The CDR3 nucleotides are TGTGCCAGCAGCTTGGGGTACACAGAGAAAAGGAATACGCAGTATTTT. The variable domain in full, completed from reference TRBV5-4 and TRBJ2-3, reads ETGVTQSPTHLIKTRGQQVTLRCSSQSGHNTVSWYQQALGQGPQFIFQYYREEENGRGNFPPRFSGLQFPNYSSELNVNALELDDSALYLCASSLGYTEKRNTQYFGPGTRLTVL.

The chain joins TRBV3-1 (or the pseudogene TRBV3-2) to TRBJ1-6; D gene ambiguous. The CDR3 contains 16 residues. The V end lost 1 base, the J end lost 7 bases, and 14 bases lay between the germline ends. Germline V gene lookup returns CDR1 LGHDT and CDR2 YNNKEL (reference sequence). CDR3 bases: TGTGCCAGCAGCCAAGGAACTGGCGGCGGGAATTCACCCCTCCACTTT. Amino acids: CASSQGTGGGNSPLHF.

This chain links TRBV5-1 with TRBJ2-2, with 12 bases lining up with TRBD2. Germline V gene sequence: CDR1 SGHRS, CDR2 YFSETQ. Trimming cost V 1 base and J 2 bases; bases outside gene matches: 6. The CDR3 is 18 amino acids. The CDR3 DNA reads TGCGCCAGCAGCTTGATTGGACTAGCGGGACCTAACACCGGGGAGCTGTTTTTT. It yields the protein CASSLIGLAGPNTGELFF.

The chain joins TRBV5-1 to TRBJ1-1, with 11 bases lining up with TRBD1. CDR1 and CDR2 from the germline V gene are SGHRS and YFSETQ. CDR3 length equals 16 residues. The ends lost 0 bases at V and 5 bases at J; junction bases unmatched: 6. The DNA for the CDR3 is TGCGCCAGCAGCTTGGCGGACAGGGGGCTGGTTACTGAAGCTTTCTTT. Amino acids: CASSLADRGLVTEAFF.

The chain joins TRBV7-3 to TRBJ2-2; 9 bases align to TRBD2. Germline V gene lookup returns CDR1 SGHTA and CDR2 FQGTGA. The ends lost 5 bases at V and 7 bases at J; junction bases unmatched: 8. The CDR3 runs 15 residues. CDR3 region: CASSQRTSANGELFF. The CDR3 DNA reads as TGTGCCAGCAGCCAGAGGACTAGCGCGAACGGGGAGCTGTTTTTT.

The genes are TRBV2 and TRBJ2-2, with TRBD2 matching over 14 bases. V trimming: 7 bases; J trimming: 6 bases; junction bases outside the gene matches: 4. Looked up from germline, CDR1 is SNHLY and CDR2 is FYNNEI. There are 15 residues in the CDR3. The CDR3, as DNA: TGTGCCAGCACTGGGACTAGCGGGAGCTCCGGGGAGCTGTTTTTT. This codes for CASTGTSGSSGELFF.

This chain connects TRBV28 to TRBJ1-5; 7 positions match TRBD1. The V and J ends lost 6 bases and 6 bases, in that order; junction bases with no gene match: 8. CDR1 MDHEN and CDR2 SYDVKM come from the germline V gene. The CDR3 covers 14 residues. CDR3: CASSKIQGPQPQHF. The CDR3 nucleotides read TGTGCCAGCAGCAAGATACAGGGGCCTCAGCCCCAGCATTTT.

This CDR3 is CASSQEASGLVSSTDTQYF. Here the CDR3 DNA reads TGCGCCAGCAGCCAAGAAGCTAGCGGGTTGGTCTCTAGCACAGATACGCAGTATTTT. The rearrangement joins TRBV4-3 to TRBJ2-3, with 8 positions matching TRBD2. Unmatched junction bases numbered 11, after V lost 0 bases and J lost 0 bases. CDR3 length equals 19 residues. From germline, CDR1 is LGHNA and CDR2 YSLEER.

This sequence joins TRBV4-1 and TRBJ2-7, with 10 bases lining up with TRBD2. CDR1 is MGHRA and CDR2 is YSYEKL in the germline V gene. With 5 bases clipped from V and 3 bases from J, the junction kept 7 bases outside the gene matches. The CDR3 sequence is 15 residues long. The CDR3 DNA follows: TGCGCCAGCAGCTCACCCGGGACTAGCGACTACGAGCAGTACTTC. This gives the protein CASSSPGTSDYEQYF.

J is TRBJ2-5 and V is TRBV27; 10 bases agree with TRBD2. The CDR3 loop spans 15 amino acids. The V gene end was trimmed by 2 bases and the J gene end by 1 base; junction bases not matched to a gene: 1. Germline V gives CDR1 MNHEY, CDR2 SMNVEV (reference sequence). This CDR3 is CASSLASGGQETQYF. As DNA, the CDR3 is TGTGCCAGCAGTTTAGCTAGCGGGGGCCAAGAGACCCAGTACTTC.

The rearrangement links TRBV19 to TRBJ2-7; TRBD1 is a possible D gene (6 bases). The length of the CDR3 is 17 residues. CDR1 and CDR2 (germline): LNHDA, SQIVND (reference sequence). V was cut by 0 bases and J by 5 bases, with 20 bases left in between. The CDR3 DNA is TGTGCCAGTAGTATAGAGGCAGGGTTTTGGCAGGGGAACGAGCAGTACTTC. Encoded protein: CASSIEAGFWQGNEQYF. Full variable domain (outside the CDR3, taken from reference TRBV19 and TRBJ2-7): DGGITQSPKYLFRKEGQNVTLSCEQNLNHDAMYWYRQDPGQGLRLIYYSQIVNDFQKGDIAEGYSVSREKKESFPLTVTSAQKNPTAFYLCASSIEAGFWQGNEQYFGPGTRLTVT.

This clone was detected once. This chain joins TRBV19 and TRBJ2-5; 10 nucleotides line up with TRBD2. Germline V gene data show CDR1 as LNHDA and CDR2 as SQIVND (reference sequence). CDR3 length: 19 amino acids. With 3 bases clipped from V and 7 bases from J, the junction kept 20 bases outside the gene matches. The DNA for the CDR3 is TGTGCCAGTAGTATTTATCCAACTAGCGGGAAGAGCATGCGAGGGACCCAGTACTTC. Protein: CASSIYPTSGKSMRGTQYF.

The chain employs TRBV19 and TRBJ2-5; TRBD2 agrees at 16 bases. CDR1 and CDR2 from the germline V gene are LNHDA and SQIVND (reference sequence). The CDR3 is 17 residues long. Losses at the gene ends were 5 bases for V and 5 bases for J; bases not matched to a gene: 8. CDR3 protein: CASSSRGLAGGLETQYF. The CDR3 DNA is TGTGCCAGTAGTTCAAGGGGACTAGCGGGAGGGTTGGAGACCCAGTACTTC.

The J gene is TRBJ1-1, the V gene TRBV11-2, with TRBD1 as a possible D gene (6 bases). V dropped 5 bases and J dropped 3 bases, with 13 bases sitting between them. Germline CDR1 reads SGHAT; CDR2 reads FQNNGV. This CDR3 contains 14 residues. This CDR3 reads CASSPQGLHTEAFF. As DNA, the CDR3 is TGTGCCAGCAGCCCTCAGGGGTTGCACACTGAAGCTTTCTTT.

This clone was recorded only once. The rearrangement joins TRBV5-1 to TRBJ2-2; tentative D call: TRBD2 (6 bases). Trimming pared 3 bases from V and 1 base from J, leaving 10 bases between. Germline V lookup: CDR1 SGHRS, CDR2 YFSETQ. This CDR3 is 15 amino acids long. In DNA form, the CDR3 reads TGCGCCAGCAGCTCAGGTAGCGGGAACACCGGGGAGCTGTTTTTT. It yields the protein CASSSGSGNTGELFF. The variable domain in full, completed from reference TRBV5-1 and TRBJ2-2, reads KAGVTQTPRYLIKTRGQQVTLSCSPISGHRSVSWYQQTPGQGLQFLFEYFSETQRNKGNFPGRFSGRQFSNSRSEMNVSTLELGDSALYLCASSSGSGNTGELFFGEGSRLTVL.